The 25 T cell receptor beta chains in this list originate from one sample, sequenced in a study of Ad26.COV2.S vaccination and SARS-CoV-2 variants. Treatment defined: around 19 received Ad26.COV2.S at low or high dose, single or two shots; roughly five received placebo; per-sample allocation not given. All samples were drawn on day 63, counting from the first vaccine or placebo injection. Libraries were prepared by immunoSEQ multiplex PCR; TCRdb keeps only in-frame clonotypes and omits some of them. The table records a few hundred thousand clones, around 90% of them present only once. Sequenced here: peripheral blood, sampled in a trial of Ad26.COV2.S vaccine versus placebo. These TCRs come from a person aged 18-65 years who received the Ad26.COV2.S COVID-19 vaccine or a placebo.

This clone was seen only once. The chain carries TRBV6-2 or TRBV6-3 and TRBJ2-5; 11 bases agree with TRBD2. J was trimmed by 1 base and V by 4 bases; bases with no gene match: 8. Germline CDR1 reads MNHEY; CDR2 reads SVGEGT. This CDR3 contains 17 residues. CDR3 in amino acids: CASSSNPSGRFQETQYF. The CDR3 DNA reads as TGTGCCAGCAGTTCAAACCCTAGCGGGAGGTTCCAAGAGACCCAGTACTTC.

The CDR3 region is CASSQDFLTGGNEQFF. CDR3 in DNA: TGTGCCAGCAGCCAAGACTTTTTGACGGGCGGCAATGAGCAGTTCTTC. The V gene is TRBV3-1 (or the pseudogene TRBV3-2), the J gene TRBJ2-1; D not resolved. Looked up from germline, CDR1 is LGHDT and CDR2 is YNNKEL (reference sequence). The CDR3 is 16 residues long. V gave up 0 bases and J gave up 6 bases, with 15 bases separating them.

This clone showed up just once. The CDR3 nucleotides are TGTGCCAGCAGCGCAGGACTAGCGGGAGTGGGCGGCACAGATACGCAGTATTTT. Encoded protein: CASSAGLAGVGGTDTQYF. V gene TRBV9 combines with J gene TRBJ2-3, with 13 bases fitting TRBD2. Looked up from germline, CDR1 is SGDLS and CDR2 is YYNGEE. The V gene end was trimmed by 3 bases and the J gene end by 1 base; junction bases not matched to a gene: 8. The CDR3 loop spans 18 amino acids.

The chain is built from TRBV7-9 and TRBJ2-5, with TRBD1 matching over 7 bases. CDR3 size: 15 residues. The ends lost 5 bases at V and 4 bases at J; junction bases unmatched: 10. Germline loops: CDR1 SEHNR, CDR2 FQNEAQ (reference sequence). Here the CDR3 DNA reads TGTGCCAGCAGCGTCGACCGGGACAGTAGAGAGACCCAGTACTTC. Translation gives CASSVDRDSRETQYF.

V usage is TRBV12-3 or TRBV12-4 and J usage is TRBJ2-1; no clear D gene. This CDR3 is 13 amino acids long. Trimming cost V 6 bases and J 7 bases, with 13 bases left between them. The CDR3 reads CASSLGNWNEQFF. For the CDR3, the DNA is TGTGCCAGCAGCCTAGGAAATTGGAATGAGCAGTTCTTC.

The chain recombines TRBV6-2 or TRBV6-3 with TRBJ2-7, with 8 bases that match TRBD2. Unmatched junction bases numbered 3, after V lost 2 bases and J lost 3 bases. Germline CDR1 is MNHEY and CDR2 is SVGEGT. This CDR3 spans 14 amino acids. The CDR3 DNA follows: TGTGCCAGCAGTTACCCCGGGACTAGCTACGAGCAGTACTTC. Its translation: CASSYPGTSYEQYF.

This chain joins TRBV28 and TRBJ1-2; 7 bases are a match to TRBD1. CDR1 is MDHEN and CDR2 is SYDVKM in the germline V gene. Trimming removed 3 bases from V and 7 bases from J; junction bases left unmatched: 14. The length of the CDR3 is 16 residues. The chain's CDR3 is CASSFVKGAFFSGYTF. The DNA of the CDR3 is TGTGCCAGCAGTTTTGTAAAGGGGGCGTTCTTCTCTGGCTACACCTTC.

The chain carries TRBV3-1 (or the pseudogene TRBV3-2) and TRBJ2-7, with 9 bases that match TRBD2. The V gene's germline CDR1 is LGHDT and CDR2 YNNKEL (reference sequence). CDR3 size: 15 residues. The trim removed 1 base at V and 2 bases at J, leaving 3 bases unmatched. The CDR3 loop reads CASSQGTSDAYEQYF. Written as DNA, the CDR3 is TGTGCCAGCAGCCAAGGGACTAGCGACGCCTACGAGCAGTACTTC.

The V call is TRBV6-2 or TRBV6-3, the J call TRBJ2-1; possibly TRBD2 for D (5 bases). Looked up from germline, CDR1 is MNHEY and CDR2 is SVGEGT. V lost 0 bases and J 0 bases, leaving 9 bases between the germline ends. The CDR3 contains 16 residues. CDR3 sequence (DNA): TGTGCCAGCAGTTACTCGTCTAGCAGCTCCTACAATGAGCAGTTCTTC. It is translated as CASSYSSSSSYNEQFF.

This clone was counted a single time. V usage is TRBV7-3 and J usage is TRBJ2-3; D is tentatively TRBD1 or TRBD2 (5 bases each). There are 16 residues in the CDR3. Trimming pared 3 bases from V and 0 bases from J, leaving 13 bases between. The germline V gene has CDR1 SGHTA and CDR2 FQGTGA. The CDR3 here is CASSFEPGRSTDTQYF. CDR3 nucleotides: TGTGCCAGCAGCTTTGAACCGGGACGAAGCACAGATACGCAGTATTTT.

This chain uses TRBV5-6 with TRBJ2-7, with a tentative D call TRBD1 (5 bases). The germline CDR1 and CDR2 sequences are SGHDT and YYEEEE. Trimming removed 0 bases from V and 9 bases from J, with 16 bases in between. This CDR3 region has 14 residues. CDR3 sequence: CASSLEGLDQGQYF. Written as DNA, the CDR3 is TGTGCCAGCAGCTTGGAAGGGCTAGACCAGGGGCAGTACTTC.

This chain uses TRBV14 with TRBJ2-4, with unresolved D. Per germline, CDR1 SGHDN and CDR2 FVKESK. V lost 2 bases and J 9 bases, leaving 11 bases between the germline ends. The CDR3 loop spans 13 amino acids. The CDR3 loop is CASSQLAQSIQYF. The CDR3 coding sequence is TGTGCCAGCAGCCAATTGGCCCAAAGCATTCAGTACTTC.

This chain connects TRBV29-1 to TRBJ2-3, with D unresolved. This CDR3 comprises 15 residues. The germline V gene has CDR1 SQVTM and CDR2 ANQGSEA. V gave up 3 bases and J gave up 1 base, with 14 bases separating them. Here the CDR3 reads CSVEPGDGGTDTQYF. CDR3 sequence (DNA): TGCAGCGTTGAGCCTGGGGATGGAGGCACAGATACGCAGTATTTT.

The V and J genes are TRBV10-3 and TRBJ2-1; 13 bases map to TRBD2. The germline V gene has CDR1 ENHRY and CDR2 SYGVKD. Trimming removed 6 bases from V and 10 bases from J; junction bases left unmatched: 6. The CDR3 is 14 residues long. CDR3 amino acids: CAISGLAGVREQFF. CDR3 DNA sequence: TGTGCCATCAGCGGACTAGCGGGAGTTCGGGAGCAGTTCTTC.

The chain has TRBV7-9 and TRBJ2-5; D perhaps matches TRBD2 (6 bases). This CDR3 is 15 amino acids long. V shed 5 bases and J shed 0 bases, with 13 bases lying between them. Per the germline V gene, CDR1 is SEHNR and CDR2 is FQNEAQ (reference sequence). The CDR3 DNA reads TGTGCCAGCAGCAACCGGGACTTACACCAAGAGACCCAGTACTTC. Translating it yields CASSNRDLHQETQYF.

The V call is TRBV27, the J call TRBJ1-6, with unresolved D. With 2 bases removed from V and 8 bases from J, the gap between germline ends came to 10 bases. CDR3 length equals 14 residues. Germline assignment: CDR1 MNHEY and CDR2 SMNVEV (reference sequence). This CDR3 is CASSLRTPHSPLHF. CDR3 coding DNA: TGTGCCAGCAGTTTAAGGACCCCCCATTCACCCCTCCACTTT.

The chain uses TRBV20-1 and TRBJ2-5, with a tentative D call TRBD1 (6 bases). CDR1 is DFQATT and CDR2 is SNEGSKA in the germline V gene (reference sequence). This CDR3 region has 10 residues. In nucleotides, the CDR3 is TGCACTCAGGGGAGCGAGACCCAGTACTTC. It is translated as CTQGSETQYF.

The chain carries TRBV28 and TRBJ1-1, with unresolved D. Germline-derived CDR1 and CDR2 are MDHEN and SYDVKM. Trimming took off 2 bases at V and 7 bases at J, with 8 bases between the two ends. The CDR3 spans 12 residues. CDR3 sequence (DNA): TGTGCCAGCAGTTTAAGCTTAATTGAAGCTTTCTTT. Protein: CASSLSLIEAFF.

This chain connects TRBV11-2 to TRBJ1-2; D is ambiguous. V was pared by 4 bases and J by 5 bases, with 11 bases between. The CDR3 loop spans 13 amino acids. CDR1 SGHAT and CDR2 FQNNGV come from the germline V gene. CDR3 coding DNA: TGTGCCAGCAGCTCCCCCCGCAAATATGGCTACACCTTC. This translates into CASSSPRKYGYTF.

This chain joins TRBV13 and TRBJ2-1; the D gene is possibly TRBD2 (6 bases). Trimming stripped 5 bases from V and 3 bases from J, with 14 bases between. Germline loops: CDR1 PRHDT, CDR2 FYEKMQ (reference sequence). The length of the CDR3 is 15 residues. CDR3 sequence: CASSLGLSFYNEQFF. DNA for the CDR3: TGTGCCAGCAGCCTGGGACTCTCCTTCTACAATGAGCAGTTCTTC.

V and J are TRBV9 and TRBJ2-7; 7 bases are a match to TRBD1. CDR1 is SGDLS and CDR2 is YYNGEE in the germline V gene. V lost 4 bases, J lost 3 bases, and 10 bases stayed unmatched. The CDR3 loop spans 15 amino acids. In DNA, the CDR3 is TGTGCCAGCAGCCCGTCGTCCCGGGACAGCTACGAGCAGTACTTC. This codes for CASSPSSRDSYEQYF.

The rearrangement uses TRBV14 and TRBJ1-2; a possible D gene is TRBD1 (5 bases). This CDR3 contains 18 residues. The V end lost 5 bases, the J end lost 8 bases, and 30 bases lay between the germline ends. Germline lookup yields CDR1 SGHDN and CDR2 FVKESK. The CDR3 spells CASSSRQTHQGPLRGYTF. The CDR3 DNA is TGTGCCAGCAGCTCCCGGCAAACCCACCAGGGCCCTCTTAGGGGCTACACCTTC.

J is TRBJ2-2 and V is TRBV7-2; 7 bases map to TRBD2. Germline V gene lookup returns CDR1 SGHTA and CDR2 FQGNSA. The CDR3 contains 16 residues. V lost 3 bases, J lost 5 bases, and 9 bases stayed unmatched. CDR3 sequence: CASSLQGGSLTGELFF. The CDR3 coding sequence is TGTGCCAGCAGCTTGCAGGGCGGGAGCTTAACCGGGGAGCTGTTTTTT.

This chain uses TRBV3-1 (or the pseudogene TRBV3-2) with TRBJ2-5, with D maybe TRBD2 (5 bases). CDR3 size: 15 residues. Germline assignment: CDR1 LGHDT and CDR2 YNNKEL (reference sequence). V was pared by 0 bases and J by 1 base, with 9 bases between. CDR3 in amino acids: CASSQEYSAQETQYF. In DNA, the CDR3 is TGTGCCAGCAGCCAAGAGTATAGCGCCCAAGAGACCCAGTACTTC.

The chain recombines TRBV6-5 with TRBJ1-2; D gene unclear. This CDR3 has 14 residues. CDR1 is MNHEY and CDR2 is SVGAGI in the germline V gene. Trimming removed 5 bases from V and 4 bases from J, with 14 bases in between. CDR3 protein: CASSRAVTGYGYTF. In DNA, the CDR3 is TGTGCCAGCAGTCGGGCTGTCACGGGCTATGGCTACACCTTC.